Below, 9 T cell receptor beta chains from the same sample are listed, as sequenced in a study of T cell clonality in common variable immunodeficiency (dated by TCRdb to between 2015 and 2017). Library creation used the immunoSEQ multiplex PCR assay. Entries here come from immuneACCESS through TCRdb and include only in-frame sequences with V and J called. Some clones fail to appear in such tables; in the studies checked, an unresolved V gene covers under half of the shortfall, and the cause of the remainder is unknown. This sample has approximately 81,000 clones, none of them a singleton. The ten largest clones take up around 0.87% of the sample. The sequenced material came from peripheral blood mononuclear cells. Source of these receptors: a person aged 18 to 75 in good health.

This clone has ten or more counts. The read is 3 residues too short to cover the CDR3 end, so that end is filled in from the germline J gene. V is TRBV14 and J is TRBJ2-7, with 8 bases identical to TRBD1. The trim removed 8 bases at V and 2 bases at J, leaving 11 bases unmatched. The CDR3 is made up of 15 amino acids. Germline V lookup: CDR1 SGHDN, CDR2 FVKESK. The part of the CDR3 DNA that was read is TGTGCCAGCTCGACACCGGGACAGGACCCCTACGAG. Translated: CASSTPGQDPYE. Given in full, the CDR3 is CASSTPGQDPYEQYF.

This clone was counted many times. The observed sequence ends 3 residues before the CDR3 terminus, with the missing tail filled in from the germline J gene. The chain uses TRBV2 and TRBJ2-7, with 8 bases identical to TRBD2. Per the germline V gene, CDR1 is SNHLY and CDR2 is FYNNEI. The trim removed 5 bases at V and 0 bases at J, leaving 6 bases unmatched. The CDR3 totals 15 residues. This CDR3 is CASSRSGRGSYEQYF. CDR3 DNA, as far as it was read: TGTGCCAGCAGTAGGAGCGGGAGAGGCTCCTACGAG.

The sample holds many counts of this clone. The CDR3 region is CSASEGGTLRNEQYF. The sequenced part of the CDR3 DNA is TGCAGTGCTAGTGAGGGGGGGACACTCAGGAACGAG. The chain is built from TRBV20-1 and TRBJ2-7, with D possibly matching TRBD2 (7 bases). From the germline J gene comes the end of the CDR3, since the read stops 3 residues before it. Looked up from germline, CDR1 is DFQATT and CDR2 is SNEGSKA (reference sequence). CDR3 size: 15 residues. V lost 3 bases to trimming and J lost 5 bases, with 20 bases between them.

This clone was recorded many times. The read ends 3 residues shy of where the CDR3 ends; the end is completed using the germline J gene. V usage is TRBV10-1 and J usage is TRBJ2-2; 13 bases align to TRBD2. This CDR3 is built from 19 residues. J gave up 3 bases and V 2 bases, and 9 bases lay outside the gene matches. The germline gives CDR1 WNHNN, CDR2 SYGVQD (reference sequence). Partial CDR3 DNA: TGCGCCAGCAGTGAGCCGGGACTAGCGGGGTGGTATTACACCGGGGAG. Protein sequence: CASSEPGLAGWYYTGE. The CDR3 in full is CASSEPGLAGWYYTGELFF.

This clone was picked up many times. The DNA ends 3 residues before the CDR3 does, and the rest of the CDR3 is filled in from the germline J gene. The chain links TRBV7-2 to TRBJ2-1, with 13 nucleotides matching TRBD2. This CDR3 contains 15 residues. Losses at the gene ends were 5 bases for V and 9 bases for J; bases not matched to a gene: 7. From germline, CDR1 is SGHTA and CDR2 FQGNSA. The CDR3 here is CASSDRLAGGTEQFF. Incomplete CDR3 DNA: TGTGCCAGCAGCGACAGACTAGCGGGAGGTACTGAG.

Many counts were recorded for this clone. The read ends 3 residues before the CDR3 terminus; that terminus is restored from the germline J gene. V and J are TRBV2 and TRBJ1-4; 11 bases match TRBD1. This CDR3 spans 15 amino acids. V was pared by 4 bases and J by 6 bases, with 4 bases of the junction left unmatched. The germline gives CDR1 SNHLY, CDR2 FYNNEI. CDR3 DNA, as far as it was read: TGTGCCAGCAGTGCCCTGGACAGGGGGCATGAAAAA. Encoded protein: CASSALDRGHEK. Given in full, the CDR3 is CASSALDRGHEKLFF.

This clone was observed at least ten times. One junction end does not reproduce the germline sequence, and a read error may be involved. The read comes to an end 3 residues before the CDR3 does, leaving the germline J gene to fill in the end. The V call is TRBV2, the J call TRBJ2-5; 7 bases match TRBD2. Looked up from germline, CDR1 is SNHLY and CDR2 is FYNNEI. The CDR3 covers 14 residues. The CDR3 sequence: CASSEGDYTGTQYF. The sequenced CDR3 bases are TGTGCCAGCAGCGAAGGGGACTACACAGGGACC.

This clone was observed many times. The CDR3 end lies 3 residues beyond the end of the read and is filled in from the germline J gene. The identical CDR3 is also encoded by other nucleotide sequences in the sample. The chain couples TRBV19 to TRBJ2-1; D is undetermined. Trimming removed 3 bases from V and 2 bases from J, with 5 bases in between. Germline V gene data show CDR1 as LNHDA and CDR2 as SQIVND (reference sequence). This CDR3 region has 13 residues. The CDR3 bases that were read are TGTGCCAGTAGTATTTCAACCTACAATGAG. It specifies CASSISTYNE. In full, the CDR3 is CASSISTYNEQFF.

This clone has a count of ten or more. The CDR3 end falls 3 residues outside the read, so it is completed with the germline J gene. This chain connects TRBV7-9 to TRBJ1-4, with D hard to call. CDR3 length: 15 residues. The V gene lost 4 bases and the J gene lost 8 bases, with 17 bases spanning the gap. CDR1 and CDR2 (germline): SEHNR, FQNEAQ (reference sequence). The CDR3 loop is CASSSRGGVQEKLFF. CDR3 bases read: TGTGCCAGCAGCTCGCGGGGAGGCGTTCAGGAAAAA.